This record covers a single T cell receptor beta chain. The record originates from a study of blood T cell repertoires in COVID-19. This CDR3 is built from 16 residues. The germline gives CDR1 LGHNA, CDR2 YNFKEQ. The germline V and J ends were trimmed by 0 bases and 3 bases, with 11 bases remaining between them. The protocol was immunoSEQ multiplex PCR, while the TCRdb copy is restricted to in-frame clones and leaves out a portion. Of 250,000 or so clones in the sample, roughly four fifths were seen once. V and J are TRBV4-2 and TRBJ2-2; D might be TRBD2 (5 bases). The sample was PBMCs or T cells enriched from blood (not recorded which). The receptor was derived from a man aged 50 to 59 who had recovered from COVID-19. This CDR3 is CASSQEGGMDTGELFF. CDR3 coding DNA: TGTGCCAGCAGCCAAGAAGGAGGCATGGACACCGGGGAGCTGTTTTTT.